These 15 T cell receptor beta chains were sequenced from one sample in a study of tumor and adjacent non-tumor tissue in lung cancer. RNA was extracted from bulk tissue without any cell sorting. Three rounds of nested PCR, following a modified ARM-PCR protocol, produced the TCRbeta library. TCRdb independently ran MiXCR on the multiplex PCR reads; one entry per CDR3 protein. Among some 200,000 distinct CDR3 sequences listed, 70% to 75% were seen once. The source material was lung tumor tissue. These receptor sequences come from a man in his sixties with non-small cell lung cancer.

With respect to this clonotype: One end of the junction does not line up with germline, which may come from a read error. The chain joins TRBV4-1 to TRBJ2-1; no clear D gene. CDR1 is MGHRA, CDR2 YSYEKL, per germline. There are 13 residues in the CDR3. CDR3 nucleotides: TGCGTCAGCAGCCAAGTGAATTACAATGAGCAGTTCTTC. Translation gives CVSSQVNYNEQFF.

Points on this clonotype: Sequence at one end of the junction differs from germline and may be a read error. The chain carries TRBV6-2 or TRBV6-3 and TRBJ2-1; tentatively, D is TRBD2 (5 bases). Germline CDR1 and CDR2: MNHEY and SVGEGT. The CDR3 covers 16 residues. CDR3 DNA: TGTGCTAGCAGTGACCCTAGCTGGAGGTTCAACAATGAGCAGTTCTTC. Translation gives CASSDPSWRFNNEQFF.

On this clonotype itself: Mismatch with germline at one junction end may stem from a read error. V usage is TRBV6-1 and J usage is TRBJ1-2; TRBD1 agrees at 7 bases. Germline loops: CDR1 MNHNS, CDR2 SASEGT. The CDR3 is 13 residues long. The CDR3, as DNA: TGTGCCAGAAGGACGGGACAGAGCTATGGTTACACCTTC. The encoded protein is CARRTGQSYGYTF.

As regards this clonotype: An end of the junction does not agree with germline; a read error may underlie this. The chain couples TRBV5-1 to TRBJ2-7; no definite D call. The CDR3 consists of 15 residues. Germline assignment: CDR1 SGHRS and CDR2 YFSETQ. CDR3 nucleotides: TGCGCCAGTAGCTTGGACGAAAGTGGCATATACGAGCAGTACTTC. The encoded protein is CASSLDESGIYEQYF.

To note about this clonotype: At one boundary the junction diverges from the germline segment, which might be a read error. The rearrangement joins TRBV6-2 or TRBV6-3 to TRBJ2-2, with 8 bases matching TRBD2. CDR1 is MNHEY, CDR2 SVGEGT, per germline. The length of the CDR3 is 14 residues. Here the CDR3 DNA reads TGTGCCAGTTGGCTTAGCGGGAACATCGGGGAGTTGTTTTTT. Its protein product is CASWLSGNIGELFF.

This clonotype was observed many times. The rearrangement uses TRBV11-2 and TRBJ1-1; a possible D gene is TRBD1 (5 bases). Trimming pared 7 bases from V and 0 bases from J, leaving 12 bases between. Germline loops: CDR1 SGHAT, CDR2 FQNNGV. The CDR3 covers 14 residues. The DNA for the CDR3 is TGTGCCAGCACGTCCGGGACGTTGAACACTGAAGCTTTCTTT. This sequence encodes CASTSGTLNTEAFF.

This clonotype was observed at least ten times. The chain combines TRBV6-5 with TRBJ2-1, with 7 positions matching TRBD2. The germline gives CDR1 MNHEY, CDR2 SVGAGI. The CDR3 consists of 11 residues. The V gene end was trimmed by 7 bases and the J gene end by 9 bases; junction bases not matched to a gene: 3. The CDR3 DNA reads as TGTGCCAGCACCTGGGGGGGTGAGCAGTTCTTC. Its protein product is CASTWGGEQFF.

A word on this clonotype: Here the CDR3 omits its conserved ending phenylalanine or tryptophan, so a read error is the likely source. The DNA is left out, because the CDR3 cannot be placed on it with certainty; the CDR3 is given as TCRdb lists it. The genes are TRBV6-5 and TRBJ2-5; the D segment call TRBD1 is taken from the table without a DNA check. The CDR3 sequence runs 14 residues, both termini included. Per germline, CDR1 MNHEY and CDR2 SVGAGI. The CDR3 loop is CPSSSPRVRETQYL.

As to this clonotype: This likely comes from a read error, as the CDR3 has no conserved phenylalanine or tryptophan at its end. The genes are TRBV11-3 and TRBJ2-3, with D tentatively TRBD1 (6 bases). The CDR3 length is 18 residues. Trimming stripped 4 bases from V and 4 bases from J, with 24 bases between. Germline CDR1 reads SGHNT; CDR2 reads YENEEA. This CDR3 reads CASSSALLQGQPADTQYL. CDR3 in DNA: TGTGCCAGCAGCTCAGCCCTCTTACAGGGCCAACCGGCAGATACGCAGTATTTG.

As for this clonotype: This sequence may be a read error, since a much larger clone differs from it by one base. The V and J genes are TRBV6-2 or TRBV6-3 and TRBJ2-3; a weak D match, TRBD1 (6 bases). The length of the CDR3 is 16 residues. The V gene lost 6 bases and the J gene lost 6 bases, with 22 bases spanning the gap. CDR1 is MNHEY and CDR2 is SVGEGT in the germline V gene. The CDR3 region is CASRGHRDQRRDTQYF. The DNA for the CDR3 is TGTGCCAGCAGGGGACACCGGGACCAAAGACGGGATACGCAGTATTTT.

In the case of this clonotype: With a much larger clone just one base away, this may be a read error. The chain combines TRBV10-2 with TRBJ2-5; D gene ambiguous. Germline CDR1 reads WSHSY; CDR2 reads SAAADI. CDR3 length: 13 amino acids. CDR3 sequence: CASSERPKETQHF. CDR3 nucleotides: TGCGCCAGCAGTGAAAGACCCAAAGAGACCCAGCACTTC.

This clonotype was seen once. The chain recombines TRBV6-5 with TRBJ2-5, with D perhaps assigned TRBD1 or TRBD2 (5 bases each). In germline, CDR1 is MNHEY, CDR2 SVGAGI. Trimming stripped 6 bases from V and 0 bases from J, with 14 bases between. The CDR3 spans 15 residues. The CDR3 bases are TGTGCCAGCAGCTACCAGGGACGGAACCAAGAGACCCAGTACTTC. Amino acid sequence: CASSYQGRNQETQYF.

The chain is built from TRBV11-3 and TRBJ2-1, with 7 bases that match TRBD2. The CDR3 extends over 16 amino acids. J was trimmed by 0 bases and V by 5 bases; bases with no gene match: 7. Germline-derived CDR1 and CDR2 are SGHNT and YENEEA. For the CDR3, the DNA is TGTGCCAGCAGCCCCGCCCAGCGGGGCTCCTACAATGAGCAGTTCTTC. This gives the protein CASSPAQRGSYNEQFF.

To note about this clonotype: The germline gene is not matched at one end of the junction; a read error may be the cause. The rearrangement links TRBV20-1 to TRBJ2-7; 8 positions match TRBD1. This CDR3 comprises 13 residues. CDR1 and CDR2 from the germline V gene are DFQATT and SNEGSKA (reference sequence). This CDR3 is CSAREDRDYEHYF. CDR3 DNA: TGCAGTGCTAGGGAGGACAGGGATTACGAGCACTACTTC.

CDR3: CASGYTRDTGELFF. CDR3 sequence (DNA): TGTGCCAGCGGCTATACTAGAGACACCGGGGAGCTGTTTTTT. The V gene is TRBV11-2, the J gene TRBJ2-2; maybe TRBD2 (5 bases). This CDR3 is 14 amino acids long. Germline V CDR1 and CDR2: SGHAT, FQNNGV. The V end lost 8 bases, the J end lost 3 bases, and 13 bases lay between the germline ends.